Below are 30 T cell receptor beta chains sequenced from a single sample in a study of shared clonotypes between healthy human individuals. Repertoires were generated with immunoSEQ multiplex PCR, while TCRdb's copy carries only in-frame clones and drops some. The table includes 2 million to 2.5 million clones, more than 85% detected once. The sample comprised naive CD4+ T cells from PBMCs. Indicated subset: CD45RA+ positively selected. Source of these receptors: a man aged 18 to 29 in good health. Some clones in this sample may be carry-over from other donors' samples.

This clone has only a few counts. The chain employs TRBV5-5 and TRBJ1-1; 7 bases agree with TRBD1. The V gene end was trimmed by 1 base and the J gene end by 5 bases; junction bases not matched to a gene: 5. Germline lookup yields CDR1 SGHKS and CDR2 YYEKEE (reference sequence). This CDR3 spans 14 amino acids. DNA of the CDR3: TGTGCCAGCAGCTTGAGAGGGGGCGGAACTGAAGCTTTCTTT. Translating gives CASSLRGGGTEAFF.

The rearrangement links TRBV6-6 to TRBJ2-2, with D unresolved. Germline-derived CDR1 and CDR2 are MNHNY and SVGAGI (reference sequence). The CDR3 length is 13 residues. V shed 2 bases and J shed 6 bases, with 7 bases lying between them. The CDR3 spells CASSYRFSGELFF. The CDR3 coding sequence is TGTGCCAGCAGTTACCGGTTCTCCGGGGAGCTGTTTTTT.

The rearrangement joins TRBV19 to TRBJ2-7, with 8 bases aligning to TRBD1. Losses at the gene ends were 5 bases for V and 1 base for J; bases not matched to a gene: 4. This CDR3 is built from 14 residues. CDR1 LNHDA and CDR2 SQIVND come from the germline V gene (reference sequence). CDR3 amino acids: CASSGQGASYEQYF. DNA for the CDR3: TGTGCCAGTAGTGGCCAGGGGGCTTCCTACGAGCAGTACTTC.

The J gene is TRBJ2-2, the V gene TRBV4-1; no firm D call. The CDR3 has 15 residues. The ends were cut back, 1 base at V and 4 bases at J, with 10 bases in the middle. Germline V CDR1 and CDR2: MGHRA, YSYEKL. CDR3 protein: CASSQATVATGELFF. DNA of the CDR3: TGCGCCAGCAGCCAAGCTACAGTAGCCACCGGGGAGCTGTTTTTT.

This clone was recorded once. This CDR3 is also generated by other DNA sequences in the sample. The chain links TRBV19 to TRBJ2-7, with a possible D match to TRBD1 (6 bases). CDR1 is LNHDA and CDR2 is SQIVND in the germline V gene (reference sequence). The CDR3 length is 13 residues. Trimming took off 0 bases at V and 4 bases at J, with 7 bases between the two ends. The CDR3 sequence is CASSIDRGYEQYF. CDR3 nucleotide sequence: TGTGCCAGTAGTATAGACAGGGGTTACGAGCAGTACTTC. Looking up the rest from reference TRBV19 and TRBJ2-7 gives the full variable domain: DGGITQSPKYLFRKEGQNVTLSCEQNLNHDAMYWYRQDPGQGLRLIYYSQIVNDFQKGDIAEGYSVSREKKESFPLTVTSAQKNPTAFYLCASSIDRGYEQYFGPGTRLTVT.

The chain is built from TRBV12-5 and TRBJ2-5; 7 bases align to TRBD1. This CDR3 is built from 15 residues. Germline V gene data show CDR1 as LGHNT and CDR2 as FRNRAP. The ends lost 0 bases at V and 5 bases at J; junction bases unmatched: 6. Written as DNA, the CDR3 is TGTGCTAGTGGTTTGGTCCGAGGGGGCCACGAGACCCAGTACTTC. It encodes CASGLVRGGHETQYF.

This clone appeared a single time. The sample carries other DNA sequences with the same CDR3. CDR3 nucleotides: TGTGCCAGCTCATCCTCTATGAACACTGAAGCTTTCTTT. This encodes CASSSSMNTEAFF. The chain couples TRBV18 to TRBJ1-1; no firm D call. The CDR3 length is 13 residues. V lost 5 bases and J lost 0, with 7 bases in between. Germline loops: CDR1 KGHSH, CDR2 LQKENI. The entire variable domain, with the rest obtained from reference TRBV18 and TRBJ1-1, is as follows: NAGVMQNPRHLVRRRGQEARLRCSPMKGHSHVYWYRQLPEEGLKFMVYLQKENIIDESGMPKERFSAEFPKEGPSILRIQQVVRGDSAAYFCASSSSMNTEAFFGQGTRLTVV.

This chain links TRBV28 with TRBJ2-4; 11 positions agree with TRBD1. The CDR3 is 14 amino acids. Trimming took 3 bases from V and 7 from J; bases not matched to a gene: 2. From germline, CDR1 is MDHEN and CDR2 SYDVKM. The CDR3 sequence: CASSFRDRGNIQYF. The CDR3 DNA follows: TGTGCCAGCAGTTTTAGGGACAGGGGGAACATTCAGTACTTC. The full variable domain, with the rest looked up from reference TRBV28 and TRBJ2-4, is DVKVTQSSRYLVKRTGEKVFLECVQDMDHENMFWYRQDPGLGLRLIYFSYDVKMKEKGDIPEGYSVSREKKERFSLILESASTNQTSMYLCASSFRDRGNIQYFGAGTRLSVL.

The chain uses TRBV27 and TRBJ2-2; 13 bases align to TRBD2. Germline CDR1 reads MNHEY; CDR2 reads SMNVEV (reference sequence). The CDR3 extends over 16 amino acids. V gave up 7 bases and J gave up 7 bases; unmatched junction bases: 9. CDR3 amino acids: CASTRLAGGSGGELFF. The CDR3, as DNA: TGTGCCAGCACTCGACTAGCGGGAGGTTCCGGCGGGGAGCTGTTTTTT.

The chain has TRBV19 and TRBJ2-1, with TRBD2 matching over 7 bases. V gave up 4 bases and J gave up 0 bases; unmatched junction bases: 9. The length of the CDR3 is 17 residues. Germline-derived CDR1 and CDR2 are LNHDA and SQIVND (reference sequence). The chain's CDR3 is CASSKVGGGSSYNEQFF. CDR3 in DNA: TGTGCCAGTAGTAAGGTTGGCGGCGGGAGCTCCTACAATGAGCAGTTCTTC.

V and J are TRBV7-3 and TRBJ2-6; D is tentatively TRBD1 or TRBD2 (6 bases each). This CDR3 is built from 17 residues. Germline V lookup: CDR1 SGHTA, CDR2 FQGTGA. V was shortened by 2 bases and J by 1 base, with 12 bases between the two germline ends. The CDR3 here is CASSLFSGASGANVLTF. The CDR3 DNA reads as TGTGCCAGCAGCTTATTTTCGGGGGCGTCTGGGGCCAACGTCCTGACTTTC. Full variable domain (outside the CDR3, taken from reference TRBV7-3 and TRBJ2-6): GAGVSQTPSNKVTEKGKYVELRCDPISGHTALYWYRQSLGQGPEFLIYFQGTGAADDSGLPNDRFFAVRPEGSVSTLKIQRTERGDSAVYLCASSLFSGASGANVLTFGAGSRLTVL.

V gene TRBV7-8 combines with J gene TRBJ2-3, with TRBD1 as a possible D gene (5 bases). The CDR3 is 14 residues long. In germline, CDR1 is SGHVS, CDR2 FQNEAQ. Trimming left V 5 bases short and J 4 bases short, with 13 bases between. CDR3 region: CASSRPRGPDTQYF. DNA of the CDR3: TGTGCCAGCAGCCGGCCAAGGGGCCCAGATACGCAGTATTTT.

Of note for this clone: The sample has other DNA sequences that encode this CDR3 too. CDR3 in DNA: TGTGCCAGCAGCTCAGGGCTGGCGGGGGCAACAGATACGCAGTATTTT. Translated, it gives CASSSGLAGATDTQYF. The J gene is TRBJ2-3, the V gene TRBV7-9; tentatively, D is TRBD2 (7 bases). Trimming cost V 4 bases and J 3 bases, with 17 bases left between them. From germline, CDR1 is SEHNR and CDR2 FQNEAQ (reference sequence). The CDR3 spans 16 residues.

A single count supports this clone. The chain employs TRBV2 and TRBJ2-7; weak D call: TRBD1 (5 bases). The CDR3 totals 16 residues. Per germline, CDR1 SNHLY and CDR2 FYNNEI. Trimming shortened V by 7 bases and J by 2 bases, and 21 bases separated the two germline ends. CDR3 loop: CASNLRSDTGTYEQYF. CDR3 coding DNA: TGTGCCAGCAATCTCCGTTCCGACACAGGAACCTACGAGCAGTACTTC.

The chain uses TRBV7-3 and TRBJ2-3; D perhaps matches TRBD2 (6 bases). The CDR3 extends over 14 amino acids. The germline V gene has CDR1 SGHTA and CDR2 FQGTGA. Trimming stripped 5 bases from V and 2 bases from J, with 11 bases between. The DNA of the CDR3 is TGTGCCAGCAGCCCGGGACTGTTCACAGATACGCAGTATTTT. Translating gives CASSPGLFTDTQYF.

The V gene is TRBV7-2, the J gene TRBJ2-5, with 12 positions matching TRBD1. Trimming at V came to 5 bases and at J to 4 bases, leaving 8 bases not matched to a gene. The CDR3 totals 16 residues. Germline CDR1 and CDR2: SGHTA and FQGNSA. CDR3 in amino acids: CASSLSRDRGLETQYF. The CDR3 DNA follows: TGTGCCAGCAGCCTATCCAGGGACAGGGGGCTAGAGACCCAGTACTTC.

The V call is TRBV29-1, the J call TRBJ2-3; D possibly corresponds to TRBD2 (6 bases). Germline assignment: CDR1 SQVTM and CDR2 ANQGSEA. Deletions cut 6 bases from V and 0 bases from J, with 16 bases between. The CDR3 runs to 15 residues. The CDR3 is CSVRRDSTSTDTQYF. The CDR3 DNA reads as TGCAGCGTCCGCCGGGACTCCACTAGCACAGATACGCAGTATTTT.

V gene TRBV28 combines with J gene TRBJ1-2; D is unresolved. V gave up 0 bases and J gave up 4 bases, with 9 bases separating them. CDR1 is MDHEN and CDR2 is SYDVKM in the germline V gene. The length of the CDR3 is 14 residues. In DNA form, the CDR3 reads TGTGCCAGCAGTTTATGGCCCAGTGTCTATGGCTACACCTTC. It specifies CASSLWPSVYGYTF.

This chain uses TRBV5-1 with TRBJ2-2; D perhaps matches TRBD2 (5 bases). Trimming stripped 4 bases from V and 7 bases from J, with 17 bases between. From germline, CDR1 is SGHRS and CDR2 YFSETQ. CDR3 length: 15 amino acids. The CDR3 region is CASSTGVPSGGELFF. The CDR3 nucleotides are TGCGCCAGCAGCACCGGGGTCCCCTCCGGCGGGGAGCTGTTTTTT.

V is TRBV5-1 and J is TRBJ2-7, with 15 bases aligning to TRBD2. CDR3 size: 19 residues. J lost 0 bases, V lost 3 bases, and 10 bases had no gene match. Looked up from germline, CDR1 is SGHRS and CDR2 is YFSETQ. The CDR3 DNA reads TGCGCCAGCAGCTCCGGGTCGGGGACTAGCGGGAGGAGCTCCTACGAGCAGTACTTC. Translation: CASSSGSGTSGRSSYEQYF.

The chain couples TRBV19 to TRBJ2-7; the D gene is possibly TRBD2 (5 bases). From germline, CDR1 is LNHDA and CDR2 SQIVND (reference sequence). The CDR3 consists of 14 residues. V was trimmed by 8 bases and J by 4 bases, leaving 18 bases between them. The CDR3 sequence is CASQPRAGEYEQYF. DNA for the CDR3: TGTGCCAGTCAACCTCGGGCTGGGGAGTACGAGCAGTACTTC. The variable domain in full, completed from reference TRBV19 and TRBJ2-7, reads DGGITQSPKYLFRKEGQNVTLSCEQNLNHDAMYWYRQDPGQGLRLIYYSQIVNDFQKGDIAEGYSVSREKKESFPLTVTSAQKNPTAFYLCASQPRAGEYEQYFGPGTRLTVT.

The rearrangement joins TRBV30 to TRBJ2-7; 8 nucleotides match TRBD1. The CDR3 is 13 amino acids. The germline CDR1 and CDR2 sequences are GTSNPN and SVGIG (reference sequence). The V gene end was trimmed by 1 base and the J gene end by 4 bases; junction bases not matched to a gene: 3. CDR3: CAWSAGTGYEQYF. In DNA form, the CDR3 reads TGTGCCTGGAGTGCCGGGACAGGTTACGAGCAGTACTTC.

V gene TRBV13 combines with J gene TRBJ1-5; D is ambiguous. This CDR3 spans 14 amino acids. In germline, CDR1 is PRHDT, CDR2 FYEKMQ (reference sequence). The V end lost 4 bases, the J end lost 3 bases, and 10 bases lay between the germline ends. The DNA for the CDR3 is TGTGCCAGCAGCTATGGACGGTACAATCAGCCCCAGCATTTT. Protein sequence: CASSYGRYNQPQHF.

The genes are TRBV6-5 and TRBJ2-4; D call uncertain. Trimming took 8 bases from V and 0 from J, leaving 14 bases between them. The germline gives CDR1 MNHEY, CDR2 SVGAGI. The CDR3 consists of 15 residues. Here the CDR3 reads CASAVTHLAKNIQYF. The CDR3 DNA follows: TGTGCCAGCGCCGTGACTCATCTAGCCAAAAACATTCAGTACTTC.

This sequence joins TRBV4-2 and TRBJ2-7; 16 bases line up with TRBD2. The germline V gene has CDR1 LGHNA and CDR2 YNFKEQ. J was trimmed by 3 bases and V by 3 bases; bases with no gene match: 17. The CDR3 has 21 amino acids. The DNA for the CDR3 is TGTGCCAGCAGCCAGGTCGCCGGGACTAGCGGGAGGGCCGGGGGGGTCTACGAGCAGTACTTC. It encodes CASSQVAGTSGRAGGVYEQYF.

The chain carries TRBV18 and TRBJ2-7, with 7 bases that match TRBD1. J lost 2 bases, V lost 4 bases, and 2 bases had no gene match. CDR1 KGHSH and CDR2 LQKENI come from the germline V gene. This CDR3 spans 13 amino acids. CDR3 in amino acids: CASSRDSPYEQYF. The CDR3 bases are TGTGCCAGCTCACGGGACAGCCCCTACGAGCAGTACTTC.

The rearrangement joins TRBV15 to TRBJ2-1, with D perhaps TRBD1 or TRBD2 (5 bases each). Trimming shortened V by 4 bases and J by 10 bases, and 11 bases separated the two germline ends. CDR1 LNHNV and CDR2 YYDKDF come from the germline V gene (reference sequence). The CDR3 covers 12 residues. Here the CDR3 DNA reads TGTGCCACCAGCATGGCTCGGGACGAGCAGTTCTTC. It is translated as CATSMARDEQFF.

The CDR3 DNA sequence: TGTGCCAGCAGCTTGGGCAACCTCAACTCCGGGGAGCTGTTTTTT. This gives the protein CASSLGNLNSGELFF. This rearrangement joins TRBV11-3 to TRBJ2-2; D gene unclear. The CDR3 has 15 residues. The germline V gene has CDR1 SGHNT and CDR2 YENEEA. The germline V and J ends were trimmed by 3 bases and 6 bases, with 14 bases remaining between them.

About this clone: The same CDR3 can be traced to other DNA sequences in this sample. The chain couples TRBV2 to TRBJ2-6; possibly TRBD2 for D (6 bases). V shed 4 bases and J shed 0 bases, with 10 bases lying between them. The CDR3 runs to 16 residues. Germline V CDR1 and CDR2: SNHLY, FYNNEI. The CDR3 is CASSGGKSSGANVLTF. The CDR3 nucleotides are TGTGCCAGCAGTGGCGGGAAAAGCTCTGGGGCCAACGTCCTGACTTTC.

Note on this clone: This CDR3 is also generated by other DNA sequences in the sample. The chain is built from TRBV27 and TRBJ2-7, with D uncertain. CDR1 and CDR2 (germline): MNHEY, SMNVEV (reference sequence). V dropped 2 bases and J dropped 4 bases, with 9 bases sitting between them. CDR3 length: 13 residues. The CDR3: CASSLLGPYEQYF. CDR3 nucleotide sequence: TGTGCCAGCAGTTTACTGGGTCCGTACGAGCAGTACTTC.